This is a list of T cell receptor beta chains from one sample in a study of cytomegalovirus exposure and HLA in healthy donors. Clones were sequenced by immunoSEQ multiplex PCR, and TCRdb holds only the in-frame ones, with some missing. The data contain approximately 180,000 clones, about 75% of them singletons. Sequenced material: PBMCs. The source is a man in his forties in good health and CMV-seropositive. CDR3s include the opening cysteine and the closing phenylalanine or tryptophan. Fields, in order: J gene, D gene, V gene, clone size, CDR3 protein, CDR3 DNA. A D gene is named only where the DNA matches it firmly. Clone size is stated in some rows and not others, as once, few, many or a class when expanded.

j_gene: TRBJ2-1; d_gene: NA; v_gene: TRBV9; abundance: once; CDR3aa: CASSRDTNSYNEQFF; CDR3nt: TGTGCCAGCAGCCGAGACACGAACTCCTACAATGAGCAGTTCTTC
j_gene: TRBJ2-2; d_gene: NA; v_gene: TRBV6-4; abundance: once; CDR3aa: CASSDRGGSGELFF; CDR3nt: TGTGCCAGCAGTGACAGGGGTGGATCCGGGGAGCTGTTTTTT
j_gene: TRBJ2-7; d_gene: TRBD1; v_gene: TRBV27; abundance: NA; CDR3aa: CASSRQGPSYEQYF; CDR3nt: TGTGCCAGCAGCCGACAGGGTCCATCCTACGAGCAGTACTTC
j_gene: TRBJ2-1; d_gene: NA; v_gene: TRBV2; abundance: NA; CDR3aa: CASKGNYNEQFF; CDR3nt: TGTGCCAGCAAGGGGAACTACAATGAGCAGTTCTTC
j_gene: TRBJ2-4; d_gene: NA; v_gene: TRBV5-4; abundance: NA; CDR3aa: CASTTFRDGGDIQYF; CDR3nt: TGTGCCAGCACGACTTTCCGGGACGGAGGGGACATTCAGTACTTC
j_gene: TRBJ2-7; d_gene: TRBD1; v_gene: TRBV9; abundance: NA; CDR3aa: CASSVGQGARNEQYF; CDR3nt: TGTGCCAGCAGCGTTGGGCAGGGGGCAAGAAACGAGCAGTACTTC
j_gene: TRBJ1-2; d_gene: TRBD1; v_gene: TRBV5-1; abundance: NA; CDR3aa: CASSSGQARPNYGYTF; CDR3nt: TGCGCCAGCAGCTCGGGACAGGCGAGACCTAACTATGGCTACACCTTC
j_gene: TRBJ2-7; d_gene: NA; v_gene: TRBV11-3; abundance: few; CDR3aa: CASSPTSGSYEQYF; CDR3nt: TGTGCCAGCAGCCCGACGAGCGGCTCCTACGAGCAGTACTTC
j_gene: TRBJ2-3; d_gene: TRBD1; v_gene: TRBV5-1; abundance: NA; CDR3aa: CASSTGTGMDTQYF; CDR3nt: TGCGCCAGCAGCACCGGGACAGGGATGGATACGCAGTATTTT
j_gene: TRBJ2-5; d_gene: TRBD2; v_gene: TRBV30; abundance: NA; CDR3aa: CAWSASGQLGETQYF; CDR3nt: TGTGCCTGGAGTGCTAGCGGGCAACTCGGAGAGACCCAGTACTTC
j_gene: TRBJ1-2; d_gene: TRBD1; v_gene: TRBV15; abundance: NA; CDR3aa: CATSRVGQGVRGYTF; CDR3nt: TGTGCCACCAGCAGAGTGGGACAGGGGGTAAGAGGCTACACCTTC
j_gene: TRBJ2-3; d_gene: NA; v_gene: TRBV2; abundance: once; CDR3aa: CASSDSGTSWGTQYF; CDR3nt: TGTGCCAGCAGTGATTCCGGGACTTCCTGGGGTACGCAGTATTTT
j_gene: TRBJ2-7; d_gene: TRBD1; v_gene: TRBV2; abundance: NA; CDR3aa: CASSEAGRGHYEQYF; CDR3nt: TGTGCCAGCAGTGAAGCAGGAAGGGGGCACTACGAGCAGTACTTC
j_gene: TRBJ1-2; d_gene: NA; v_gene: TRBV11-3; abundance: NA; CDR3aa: CASSPDRDYGYTF; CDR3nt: TGTGCCAGCAGCCCCGACAGAGACTATGGCTACACCTTC
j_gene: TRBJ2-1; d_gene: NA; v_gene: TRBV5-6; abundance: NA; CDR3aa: CASSLEQGWYNEQFF; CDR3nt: TGTGCCAGCAGCTTGGAGCAGGGTTGGTACAATGAGCAGTTCTTC
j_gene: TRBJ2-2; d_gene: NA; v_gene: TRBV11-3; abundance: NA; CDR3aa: CASSLDPGRGYTGELFF; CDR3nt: TGTGCCAGCAGCTTAGATCCCGGGAGAGGTTACACCGGGGAGCTGTTTTTT
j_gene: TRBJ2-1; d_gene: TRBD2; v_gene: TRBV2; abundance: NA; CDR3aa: CASSPTGTSGSWPFF; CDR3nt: TGTGCCAGCAGTCCCACCGGGACTAGCGGGAGTTGGCCGTTCTTC
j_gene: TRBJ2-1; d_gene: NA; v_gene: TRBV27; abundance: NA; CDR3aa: CASSLSTSSYNEQFF; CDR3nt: TGTGCCAGCAGTTTATCTACCAGTTCCTACAATGAGCAGTTCTTC
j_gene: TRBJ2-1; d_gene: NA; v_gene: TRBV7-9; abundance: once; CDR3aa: CASSYSSNEQFF; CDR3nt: TGTGCCAGCAGTTACAGCTCTAATGAGCAGTTCTTC
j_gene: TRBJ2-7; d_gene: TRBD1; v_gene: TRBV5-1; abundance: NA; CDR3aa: CASSFGQGRFDEQYF; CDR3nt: TGCGCCAGCAGCTTTGGACAGGGACGGTTCGACGAGCAGTACTTC
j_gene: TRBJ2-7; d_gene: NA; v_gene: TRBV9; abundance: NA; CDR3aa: CASSGGGPNYEQYF; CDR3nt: TGTGCCAGCAGCGGTGGAGGTCCTAACTACGAGCAGTACTTC
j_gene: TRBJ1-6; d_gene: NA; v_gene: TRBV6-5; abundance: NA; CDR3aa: CASRPGATSDSPLHF; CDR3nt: TGTGCCAGCAGACCAGGGGCCACCTCCGATTCACCCCTCCACTTT
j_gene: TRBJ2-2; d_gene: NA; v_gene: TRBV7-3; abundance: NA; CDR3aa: CASTSLGHGELFF; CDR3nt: TGTGCCAGCACCTCTCTGGGCCACGGGGAGCTGTTTTTT
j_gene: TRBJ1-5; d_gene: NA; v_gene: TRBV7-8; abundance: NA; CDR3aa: CASSLVVSTQPQHF; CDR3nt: TGTGCCAGCAGCTTAGTCGTCAGTACGCAGCCCCAGCATTTT
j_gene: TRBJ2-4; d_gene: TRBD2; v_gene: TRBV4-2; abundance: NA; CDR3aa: CASSQGLTSGGRVAKNIQYF; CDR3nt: TGTGCCAGCAGCCAAGGGCTCACCTCGGGAGGACGTGTAGCCAAAAACATTCAGTACTTC
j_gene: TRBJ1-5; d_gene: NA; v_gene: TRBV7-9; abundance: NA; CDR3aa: CASSPDTPGPQHF; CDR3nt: TGTGCCAGCAGCCCGGACACTCCGGGGCCCCAGCATTTT
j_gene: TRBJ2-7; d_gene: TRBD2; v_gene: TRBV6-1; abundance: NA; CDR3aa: CASSDRSGAREQYF; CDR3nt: TGTGCCAGCAGTGATCGGAGCGGGGCGAGGGAGCAGTACTTC
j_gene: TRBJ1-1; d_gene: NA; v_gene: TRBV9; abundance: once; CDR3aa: CASSVQGRGITEAFF; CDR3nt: TGTGCCAGCAGCGTCCAGGGCAGGGGTATCACTGAAGCTTTCTTT
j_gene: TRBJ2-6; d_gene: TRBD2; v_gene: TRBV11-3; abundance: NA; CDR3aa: CASSFSGSPGANVLTF; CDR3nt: TGTGCCAGCAGCTTTAGCGGGAGTCCTGGGGCCAACGTCCTGACTTTC
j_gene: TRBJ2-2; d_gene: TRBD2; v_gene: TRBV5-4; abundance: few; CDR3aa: CASSLAGAGGNTGELFF; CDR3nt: TGTGCCAGCAGCTTGGCCGGGGCGGGAGGGAACACCGGGGAGCTGTTTTTT
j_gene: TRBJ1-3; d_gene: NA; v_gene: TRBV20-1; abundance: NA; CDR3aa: CSARAVNTIYF; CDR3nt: TGCAGTGCTAGAGCAGTGAACACCATATATTTT
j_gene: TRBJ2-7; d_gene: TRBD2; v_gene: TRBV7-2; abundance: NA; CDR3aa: CASSLGGGLAGVHEQYF; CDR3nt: TGTGCCAGCAGCTTAGGAGGGGGGCTAGCGGGAGTACACGAGCAGTACTTC
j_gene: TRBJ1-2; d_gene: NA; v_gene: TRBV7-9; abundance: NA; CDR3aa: CASSRDGGGYTF; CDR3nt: TGTGCCAGCAGCCGAGACGGGGGGGGCTACACCTTC
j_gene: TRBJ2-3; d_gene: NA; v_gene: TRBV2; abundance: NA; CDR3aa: CASSDTGTDTQYF; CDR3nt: TGTGCCAGCAGTGATACAGGGACAGATACGCAGTATTTT
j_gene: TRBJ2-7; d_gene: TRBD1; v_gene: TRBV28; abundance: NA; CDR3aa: CASRPGQGFSYEQYF; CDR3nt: TGTGCCAGCAGACCGGGACAGGGGTTCTCCTACGAGCAGTACTTC
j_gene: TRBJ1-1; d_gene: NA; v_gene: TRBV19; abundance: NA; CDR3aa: CASSKGTGNTEAFF; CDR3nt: TGTGCCAGTAGTAAGGGCACAGGGAACACTGAAGCTTTCTTT
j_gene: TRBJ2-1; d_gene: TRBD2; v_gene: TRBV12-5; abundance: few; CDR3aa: CASGSTGLAVEQFF; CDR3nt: TGTGCTAGTGGTTCTACGGGACTAGCGGTAGAGCAGTTCTTC
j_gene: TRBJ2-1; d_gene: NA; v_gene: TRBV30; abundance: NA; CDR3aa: CAWSAEAAYNEQFF; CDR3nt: TGTGCCTGGAGTGCAGAAGCGGCGTACAATGAGCAGTTCTTC
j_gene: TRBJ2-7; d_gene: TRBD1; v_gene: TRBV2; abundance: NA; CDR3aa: CASSLSRDRRF; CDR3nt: TGTGCCAGCAGTTTAAGTAGGGACAGACGCTTC
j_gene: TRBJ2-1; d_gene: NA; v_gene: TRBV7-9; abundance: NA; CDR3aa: CASSVTRVGNEQFF; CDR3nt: TGTGCCAGCAGCGTGACTAGGGTCGGCAATGAGCAGTTCTTC
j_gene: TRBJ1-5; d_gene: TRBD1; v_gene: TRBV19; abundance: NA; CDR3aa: CATTDRGENQPQHF; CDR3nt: TGTGCCACCACGGACAGGGGCGAAAATCAGCCCCAGCATTTT
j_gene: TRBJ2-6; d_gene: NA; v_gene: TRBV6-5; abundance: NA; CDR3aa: CASSYSASSGANGLTF; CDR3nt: TGTGCCAGCAGTTACTCGGCCAGCTCTGGGGCCAACGGCCTGACTTTC
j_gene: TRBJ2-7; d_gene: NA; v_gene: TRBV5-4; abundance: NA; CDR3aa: CASSLDGGALSYEQYF; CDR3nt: TGTGCCAGCAGCCTGGACGGCGGCGCCCTCTCCTACGAGCAGTACTTC
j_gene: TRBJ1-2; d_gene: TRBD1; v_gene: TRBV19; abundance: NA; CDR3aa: CASSSRDRVNYGYTF; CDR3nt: TGTGCCAGTAGTAGCCGGGACAGGGTGAACTATGGCTACACCTTC
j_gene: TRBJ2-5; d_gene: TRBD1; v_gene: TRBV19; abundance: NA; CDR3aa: CASSTGQVQETQYF; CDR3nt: TGTGCCAGTAGTACTGGACAGGTCCAAGAGACCCAGTACTTC
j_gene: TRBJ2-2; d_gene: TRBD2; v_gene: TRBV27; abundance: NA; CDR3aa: CASSSSIPTLTGTSKNTGELFF; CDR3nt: TGTGCCAGCTCCTCCTCAATCCCAACCCTAACCGGGACTAGCAAAAACACCGGGGAGCTGTTTTTT
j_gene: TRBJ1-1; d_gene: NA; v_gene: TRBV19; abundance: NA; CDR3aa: CASSTQKSERAFF; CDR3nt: TGTGCCAGTAGTACGCAGAAATCGGAGCGAGCTTTCTTT
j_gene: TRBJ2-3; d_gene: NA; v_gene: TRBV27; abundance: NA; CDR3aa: CASSLSGVDTQYF; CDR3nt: TGTGCCAGCAGTTTATCAGGGGTAGATACGCAGTATTTT
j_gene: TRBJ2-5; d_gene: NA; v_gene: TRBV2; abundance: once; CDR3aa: CASTTPAGETQYF; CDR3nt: TGTGCCAGCACCACCCCGGCGGGGGAGACCCAGTACTTC
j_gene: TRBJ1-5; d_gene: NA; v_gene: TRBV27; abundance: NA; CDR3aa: CTSSFGHNQPQHF; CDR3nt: TGTACCAGCAGTTTTGGGCATAATCAGCCCCAGCATTTT
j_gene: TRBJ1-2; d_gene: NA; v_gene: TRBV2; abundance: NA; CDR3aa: CASSPVVGGGYTF; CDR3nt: TGTGCCAGCAGTCCCGTCGTCGGAGGTGGCTACACCTTC
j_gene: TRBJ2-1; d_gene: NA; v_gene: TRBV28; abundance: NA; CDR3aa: CASSFLREFGHEQFF; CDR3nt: TGTGCCAGCAGTTTTCTCCGGGAGTTCGGGCATGAGCAGTTCTTC
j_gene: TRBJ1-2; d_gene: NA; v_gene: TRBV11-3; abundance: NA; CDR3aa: CASSLGRGDIFSNYGYTF; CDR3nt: TGTGCCAGCAGCTTAGGAAGGGGTGACATTTTTTCTAACTATGGCTACACCTTC
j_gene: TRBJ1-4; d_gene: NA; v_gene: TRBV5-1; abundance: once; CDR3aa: CASSLGATHQTNEKLFF; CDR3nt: TGCGCCAGCAGCCTGGGGGCAACCCACCAAACTAATGAAAAACTGTTTTTT
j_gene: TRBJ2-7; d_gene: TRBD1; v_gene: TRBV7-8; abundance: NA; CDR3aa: CASSLGTGKNYEQYF; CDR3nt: TGTGCCAGCAGCCTAGGGACAGGGAAGAACTACGAGCAGTACTTC
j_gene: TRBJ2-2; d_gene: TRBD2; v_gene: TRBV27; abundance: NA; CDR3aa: CASSFFAGVGELFF; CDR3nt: TGTGCCAGCAGTTTTTTTGCGGGAGTAGGGGAGCTGTTTTTT
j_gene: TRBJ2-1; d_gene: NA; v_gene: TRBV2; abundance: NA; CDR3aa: CASSYTDSSYNEQFF; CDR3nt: TGTGCCAGCAGTTATACAGATAGCTCCTACAATGAGCAGTTCTTC
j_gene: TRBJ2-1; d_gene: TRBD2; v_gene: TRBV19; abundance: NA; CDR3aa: CASSKKGLAGYNEQFF; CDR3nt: TGTGCCAGTAGTAAAAAAGGACTAGCGGGTTACAATGAGCAGTTCTTC